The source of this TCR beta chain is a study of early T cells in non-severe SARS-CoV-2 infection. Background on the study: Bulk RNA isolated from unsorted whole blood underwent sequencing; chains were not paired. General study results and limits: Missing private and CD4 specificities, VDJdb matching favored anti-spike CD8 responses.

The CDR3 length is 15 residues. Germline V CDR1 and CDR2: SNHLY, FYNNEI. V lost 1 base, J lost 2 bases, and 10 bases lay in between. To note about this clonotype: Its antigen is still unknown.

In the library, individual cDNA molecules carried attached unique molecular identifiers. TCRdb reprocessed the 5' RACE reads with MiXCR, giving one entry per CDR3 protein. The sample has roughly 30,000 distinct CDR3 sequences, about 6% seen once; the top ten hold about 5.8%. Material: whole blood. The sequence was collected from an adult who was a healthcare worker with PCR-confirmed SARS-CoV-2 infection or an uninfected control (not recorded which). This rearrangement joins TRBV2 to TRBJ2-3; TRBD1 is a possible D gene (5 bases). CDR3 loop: CASSEGVGPTDTQYF. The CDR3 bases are TGTGCCAGCAGTGAAGGGGTGGGGCCCACAGATACGCAGTATTTT.